The rows below give T cell receptor beta chains drawn from one sample of a study of identical twins. From the 5' RACE reads, TCRdb called clonotypes with MiXCR, one entry per CDR3 protein. Counted here are approximately 630,000 distinct CDR3 sequences, about 7.6% occurring once; the ten biggest clones make up less than 2%. This same sample was also taken into another study, of yellow fever vaccine responses in identical twins.

The sequenced sample was PBMCs. These receptors were obtained from a woman aged 18-29 years in good health. The CDR3 runs from the conserved cysteine through the conserved F or W. The D gene is left open where the match is weak. The listing skips clone size in some rows; elsewhere it reads once, few, many or a size class.

j_call d_call clone_size v_call cdr3_nt cdr3_aa
TRBJ2-3 - - TRBV12-3/TRBV12-4 TGTGCCAGCAGAAGGGGCTCTAGCACAGATACGCAGTATTTT CASRRGSSTDTQYF
TRBJ1-6 TRBD1 many TRBV16 TGTGCCAGCAGCCAATCCGGGCAGGGGGATTCACCCCTCCACTTT CASSQSGQGDSPLHF
TRBJ1-2 - many TRBV12-3/TRBV12-4 TGTGCCAGCATTTCCCAGGGTTTTAACTATGGCTACACCTTC CASISQGFNYGYTF
TRBJ1-3 - - TRBV7-9 TGTGCCAGCAGGAGGCCGGGTCCTAACTCTGGAAACACCATATATTTT CASRRPGPNSGNTIYF
TRBJ2-5 TRBD1 many TRBV29-1 TGCAGCGTTGATCCCGGACAGGGCCAAGAGACCCAGTACTTC CSVDPGQGQETQYF
TRBJ1-2 - once TRBV29-1 TGCAGCGTTGAACAAGGCTCTAACTATGGCTACACCTTC CSVEQGSNYGYTF
TRBJ2-7 TRBD1 many TRBV28 TGTGCCAGCAGTCCTAGACAGACAGGGGCCTACGAGCAGTACTTC CASSPRQTGAYEQYF
TRBJ2-7 TRBD2 - TRBV5-8 TGTGCCAGCAGCGTCACTAGCGGGAGTGGGTACTCCTACGAGCAGTACTTC CASSVTSGSGYSYEQYF
TRBJ2-1 - - TRBV5-1 TGCGCCAGCAGCTTACCAGGGAGCGAAAATGAGCAGTTCTTC CASSLPGSENEQFF
TRBJ1-2 - few TRBV12-3/TRBV12-4 TGTGCCAGCAATGGGGACCACTATGGCTACACCTTC CASNGDHYGYTF
TRBJ1-6 - few TRBV15 TGTGCCACCAGCAGAGACGGCAGATGGGCTTCACCCCTCCACTTT CATSRDGRWASPLHF
TRBJ2-7 TRBD2 many TRBV12-3/TRBV12-4 TGTGCCAGCAGTTTCGCGGGAGCCGGGTACGAGCAGTACTTC CASSFAGAGYEQYF
TRBJ2-3 - many TRBV6-6 TGTGCCAGCAGTCGCGATCCCCCGCAGTATTTT CASSRDPPQYF
TRBJ1-3 - few TRBV6-1 TGTGCCAGCAGCCCGACCCCGGACAGTTACGGTGGAAACACCATATATTTT CASSPTPDSYGGNTIYF
TRBJ1-2 - - TRBV19 TGTGCCAGTAGTATGGGGGCAGGGACTAACTATGGCTACACCTTC CASSMGAGTNYGYTF
TRBJ2-2 - few TRBV12-3/TRBV12-4 TGTGCCACCAAACCGACAGAGTTGAACACCGGGGAGCTGTTTTTT CATKPTELNTGELFF
TRBJ2-2 - - TRBV5-5 TGTGCCAGCAGCTTGGCCAAAGGACTAAACACCGGGGAGCTGTTTTTT CASSLAKGLNTGELFF
TRBJ2-7 TRBD2 many TRBV4-2 TGTGCCAGCAGCCAAGAGGAGCGGGAGAACTACGAGCAGTACTTC CASSQEERENYEQYF
TRBJ2-7 TRBD1 - TRBV13 TGTGCCAGCAGCGCACGGGACAGGGGGGTTGTGAAGTACTTC CASSARDRGVVKYF
TRBJ2-2 - few TRBV20-1 TGCAGTGCTCGTGACACGATCTCCCCTTTCGCGAACACCGGGGAGCTGTTTTTT CSARDTISPFANTGELFF
TRBJ2-2 - many TRBV10-3 TGTGCCATCAGTGAGACGAACACCGGGGAGCTGTTTTTT CAISETNTGELFF
TRBJ2-1 TRBD1 many TRBV5-4 TGTGCCGTATCCGGGACAGGGGGTCATGAGCAGTTCTTC CAVSGTGGHEQFF
TRBJ1-4 - many TRBV5-1 TGCGCCAGCTCCACGGCCTCGACTAATGAAAAACTGTTTTTT CASSTASTNEKLFF
TRBJ2-2 TRBD2 - TRBV20-1 TGCAGTGCTAGAGATAGCGGGACCGGGAAGCTGTTTTTT CSARDSGTGKLFF
TRBJ2-3 TRBD1 many TRBV12-3/TRBV12-4 TGTGCCAGCAGGACTTTGGGGACAGCCTCATATACGCAGTATTTT CASRTLGTASYTQYF
TRBJ2-1 TRBD1 - TRBV6-5 TGTGCCAGCAGTTACAGGACAGGGGGCTGGAATGAGCAGTTCTTC CASSYRTGGWNEQFF
TRBJ2-7 TRBD2 few TRBV5-1 TGCGCCAGCAGCTTGGGACTAGCTGTCGACGAGCAGTACTTC CASSLGLAVDEQYF
TRBJ1-1 - many TRBV12-3/TRBV12-4 TGTGCCAGCAGGGGGACCGGGGCGATGAACACTGAAGCTTTCTTT CASRGTGAMNTEAFF
TRBJ1-5 - many TRBV4-1 TGCGCCAGCAGCCAAGCCTACCCGACGGAGGGGCAGCCCCAGCATTTT CASSQAYPTEGQPQHF
TRBJ2-1 - few TRBV14 TGTGCCAGCAGCCTTCTGGGACCAGTGTCGTTCTTC CASSLLGPVSFF
TRBJ1-1 TRBD1 many TRBV9 TGTGCCAGCAGCGTGCCGGGACAGGGGGCACTGGGTGACACTGAAGCTTTCTTT CASSVPGQGALGDTEAFF
TRBJ2-3 - - TRBV29-1 TGCAGCGTCGCGACGAATCTGGTGACAGATACGCAGTATTTT CSVATNLVTDTQYF
TRBJ1-2 - few TRBV7-9 TGTGCCAGCAGCTTAGCCTTATTTGAGGGCTACACCTTC CASSLALFEGYTF
TRBJ1-2 TRBD1 - TRBV3-1 TGTGCCAGCAGCCAAGAGAGGGGAACAGGGGGGATAAAAGGCTACACCTTC CASSQERGTGGIKGYTF
TRBJ2-2 TRBD2 few TRBV24-1 TGTGCCACCTCCCGACGGGGGGGTTCGGCCGGGGAGCTGTTTTTT CATSRRGGSAGELFF
TRBJ2-1 - many TRBV7-9 TGTGCCAGCAGCTTAGTCGGTCAGTCGTTCCATGAGCAGTTCTTC CASSLVGQSFHEQFF
TRBJ2-1 TRBD1 - TRBV10-3 TGTGCCATCAGGGGGACAGGCGTCGACGAGCAGTTCTTC CAIRGTGVDEQFF
TRBJ1-1 TRBD1 many TRBV20-1 TGCAGCGGACAGGGGGCGGTCACTGAAGCTTTCTTT CSGQGAVTEAFF
TRBJ2-5 - - TRBV9 TGTGCCAGCAGCAAAACGGACCGGCAAGAGACCCAGTACTTC CASSKTDRQETQYF
TRBJ2-7 - few TRBV4-1 TGCGCCAGCAGCCAAGATGGGACACCGTACGAGCAGTACTTC CASSQDGTPYEQYF
TRBJ2-5 - - TRBV20-1 TGCAGTGCTAGACCTCCTTCACGGGGGTCAGAGACCCAGTACTTC CSARPPSRGSETQYF
TRBJ2-7 TRBD2 many TRBV12-3/TRBV12-4 TGTGCCAGCAGCCCAACTGGACTAGCGGGAAGGTACGAGCAGTACTTC CASSPTGLAGRYEQYF
TRBJ1-5 - - TRBV24-1 TGTGCCACCAGTATTGAGGCGGGTCAGCCCCAGCATTTT CATSIEAGQPQHF
TRBJ2-5 - many TRBV6-5 TGTGCCTCTATGGGGTTTGGGGAGACCCAGTACTTC CASMGFGETQYF
TRBJ2-7 TRBD2 few TRBV12-5 TGTGCTAGTGGTTTCGGTAGCGGGACCGCGGGGGAGCAGTACTTC CASGFGSGTAGEQYF
TRBJ1-1 - - TRBV6-5 TGTGCCAGCAGTTTCTCTCACAGGGTCGGGACTGAAGCTTTCTTT CASSFSHRVGTEAFF
TRBJ1-1 - few TRBV10-3 TGTGCCATCAGGGGAGGGGACACTGAAGCTTTCTTT CAIRGGDTEAFF
TRBJ2-2 - many TRBV12-3/TRBV12-4 TGTGCCAGCAGTCTCTCAGTCGGGCTCACCGGGGAGCTGTTTTTT CASSLSVGLTGELFF
TRBJ2-3 TRBD2 - TRBV14 TGTGCCAGCAGCCAAGATTATATTGATGAGCGGGAGGACTTCCCCGCTAGCACAGATACGCAGTATTTT CASSQDYIDEREDFPASTDTQYF
TRBJ2-3 TRBD2 few TRBV15 TGTGCCACCAGCAGAGGCGGGGGGGCCGGAGATACGCAGTATTTT CATSRGGGAGDTQYF
TRBJ2-3 - few TRBV7-9 TGTGCCAGCAACTCCCTCCGGGGAGGAAACAACACAGATACGCAGTATTTT CASNSLRGGNNTDTQYF
TRBJ1-4 - few TRBV5-1 TGCGCCAGCAGCTTGGAGCAGGGAGTTGAAAAACTGTTTTTT CASSLEQGVEKLFF
TRBJ2-1 - many TRBV20-1 TGCAGTGCTAGAGACCCCAGGGGCAGTTACAATGAGCAGTTCTTC CSARDPRGSYNEQFF
TRBJ2-3 TRBD2 few TRBV25-1 TGTGCCAGCAGTGAACCAGGGAGCGGGGGGGCCGGGAATACGCAGTATTTT CASSEPGSGGAGNTQYF
TRBJ1-2 - - TRBV5-1 TGCGCCAGCAGCTTGGGGCCCCCGGAGTCCTATGGCTACACCTTC CASSLGPPESYGYTF